This T cell receptor (beta chain) derives from a study of T cells in Graves' hyperthyroidism and ophthalmopathy. Authors of the study amplified TCR beta CDR3 regions from RNA transcripts. HTBI primers were used for first-round RT-PCR of the TCR CDR3. Via MiXCR, TCRdb re-called the multiplex PCR reads, giving one row per CDR3 protein. The table records roughly 500,000 distinct CDR3 sequences, over 35% of them present only once. In this sample, this clonotype turned up many times. Investigators excluded patients with uncontrolled infection, other autoimmune disease, pregnancy or lactation. Germline V gene lookup returns CDR1 SQVTM and CDR2 ANQGSEA. V dropped 4 bases and J dropped 2; count of bases not matched to a gene: 5. CDR3 length equals 13 residues.

The chain is built from TRBV29-1 and TRBJ2-7; 7 bases map to TRBD1. Sequencing input: peripheral blood or thyroid tissue (not recorded which). The TCR comes from an adult woman with Graves' disease, either hyperthyroidism or ophthalmopathy (not recorded which). This CDR3 is CSVAPGTAYEQYF. CDR3 in DNA: TGCAGCGTTGCCCCCGGGACAGCCTACGAGCAGTACTTC.